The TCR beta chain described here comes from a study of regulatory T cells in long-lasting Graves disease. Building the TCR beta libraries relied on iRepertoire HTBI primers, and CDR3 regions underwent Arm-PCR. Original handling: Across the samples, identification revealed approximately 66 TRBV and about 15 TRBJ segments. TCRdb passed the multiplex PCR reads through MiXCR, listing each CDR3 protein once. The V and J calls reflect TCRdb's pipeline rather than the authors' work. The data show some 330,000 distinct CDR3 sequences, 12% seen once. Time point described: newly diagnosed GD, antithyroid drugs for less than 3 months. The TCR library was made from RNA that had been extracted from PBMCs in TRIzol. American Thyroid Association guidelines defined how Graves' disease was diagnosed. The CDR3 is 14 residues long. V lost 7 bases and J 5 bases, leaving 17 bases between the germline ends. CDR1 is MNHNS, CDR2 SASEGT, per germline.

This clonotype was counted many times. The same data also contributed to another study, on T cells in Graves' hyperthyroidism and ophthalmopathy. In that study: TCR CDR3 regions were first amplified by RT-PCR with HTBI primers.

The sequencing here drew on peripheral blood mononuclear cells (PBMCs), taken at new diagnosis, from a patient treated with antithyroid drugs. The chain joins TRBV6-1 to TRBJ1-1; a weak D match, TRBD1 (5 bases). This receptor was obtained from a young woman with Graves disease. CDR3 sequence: CASILLRGRTEAFF. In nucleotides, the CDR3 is TGTGCCAGCATACTCCTCCGGGGGAGGACTGAAGCTTTCTTT.